This is a list of T cell receptor beta chains from one sample in a study of CD4 T cells in relation to SARS-CoV-2 and coronaviruses. These receptors have no known antigen. Profiled with immunoSEQ multiplex PCR; TCRdb holds only in-frame clones, not every one. This repertoire shows about 18,000 clones, almost 80% found once; its top ten account for roughly 20%. Sequencing was carried out using CD4+ T cells from PBMCs, cultured in vitro. Receptor source: a human donor in good health. CDR3s include the opening cysteine and the closing phenylalanine or tryptophan. Fields, in order: D gene, V gene, J gene, clone size, CDR3 protein, CDR3 DNA. D genes are given only for firm matches. Clone sizes are given selectively: once, few, many, or a class where the clone is expanded.

d_gene: TRBD1; v_gene: TRBV5-6; j_gene: TRBJ1-1; abundance: few; CDR3aa: CASSLLQGSAVKEAFF; CDR3nt: TGTGCCAGCAGCTTACTACAGGGGTCGGCCGTAAAAGAAGCTTTCTTT
d_gene: TRBD2; v_gene: TRBV27; j_gene: TRBJ2-3; abundance: few; CDR3aa: CASSPGTSGMYTQYF; CDR3nt: TGTGCCAGCAGTCCCGGGACTAGCGGGATGTATACGCAGTATTTT
d_gene: TRBD1; v_gene: TRBV29-1; j_gene: TRBJ1-4; abundance: few; CDR3aa: CSVVGTATNEKLFF; CDR3nt: TGCAGCGTTGTAGGGACAGCAACTAATGAAAAACTGTTTTTT
d_gene: -; v_gene: TRBV7-9; j_gene: TRBJ2-7; abundance: -; CDR3aa: CASSLSGGGYEQYF; CDR3nt: TGTGCCAGCAGCTTAAGTGGTGGGGGCTACGAGCAGTACTTC
d_gene: -; v_gene: TRBV6-1; j_gene: TRBJ1-2; abundance: -; CDR3aa: CASSEGYGYTF; CDR3nt: TGTGCCAGCAGTGAAGGATATGGCTACACCTTC
d_gene: TRBD2; v_gene: TRBV6-5; j_gene: TRBJ2-3; abundance: -; CDR3aa: CASSPTSGRLNTQYF; CDR3nt: TGTGCCAGCAGCCCGACTAGCGGGAGACTCAATACGCAGTATTTT
d_gene: -; v_gene: TRBV6-5; j_gene: TRBJ2-3; abundance: -; CDR3aa: CASNFGDTQYF; CDR3nt: TGTGCCAGCAATTTTGGAGATACGCAGTATTTT
d_gene: -; v_gene: TRBV27; j_gene: TRBJ2-5; abundance: -; CDR3aa: CASSSLPGPSEETQYF; CDR3nt: TGTGCCAGCAGTTCCCTCCCGGGCCCGAGCGAGGAGACCCAGTACTTC
d_gene: -; v_gene: TRBV19; j_gene: TRBJ2-3; abundance: -; CDR3aa: CASSMSEITDTQYF; CDR3nt: TGTGCCAGTAGTATGTCAGAAATCACAGATACGCAGTATTTT
d_gene: TRBD2; v_gene: TRBV7-3; j_gene: TRBJ2-7; abundance: few; CDR3aa: CASRGLAGLSLRYEQYF; CDR3nt: TGTGCCAGCAGGGGACTAGCGGGACTTTCCCTCCGCTACGAGCAGTACTTC
d_gene: -; v_gene: TRBV5-6; j_gene: TRBJ1-4; abundance: -; CDR3aa: CASSLLVGEKLFF; CDR3nt: TGTGCCAGCAGCTTGTTGGTGGGGGAAAAACTGTTTTTT
d_gene: -; v_gene: TRBV14; j_gene: TRBJ1-4; abundance: -; CDR3aa: CASSQGANEKLFF; CDR3nt: TGTGCCAGCAGCCAAGGGGCTAATGAAAAACTGTTTTTT
d_gene: -; v_gene: TRBV7-3; j_gene: TRBJ2-3; abundance: -; CDR3aa: CASSLATGFVGTQYF; CDR3nt: TGTGCCAGCAGCTTAGCGACAGGCTTTGTGGGTACGCAGTATTTT
d_gene: TRBD2; v_gene: TRBV7-2; j_gene: TRBJ2-3; abundance: -; CDR3aa: CASSGDYTRADTQYF; CDR3nt: TGTGCCAGCAGCGGGGACTACACTAGGGCAGATACGCAGTATTTT
d_gene: TRBD1; v_gene: TRBV24-1; j_gene: TRBJ1-2; abundance: -; CDR3aa: CATSEQGQSYGYTF; CDR3nt: TGTGCCACCAGTGAGCAGGGACAGAGCTATGGCTACACCTTC
d_gene: TRBD2; v_gene: TRBV11-2; j_gene: TRBJ2-7; abundance: -; CDR3aa: CASSQLRAGGPKEQYF; CDR3nt: TGTGCCAGCAGCCAATTGAGGGCGGGAGGGCCCAAGGAGCAGTACTTC
d_gene: -; v_gene: TRBV27; j_gene: TRBJ1-1; abundance: -; CDR3aa: CASSPSPDGVEAFF; CDR3nt: TGTGCCAGCAGTCCCTCCCCGGACGGCGTTGAAGCTTTCTTT
d_gene: -; v_gene: TRBV19; j_gene: TRBJ2-1; abundance: -; CDR3aa: CASRNQGEQFF; CDR3nt: TGTGCCAGTAGAAATCAGGGTGAGCAGTTCTTC
d_gene: -; v_gene: TRBV24-1; j_gene: TRBJ2-2; abundance: -; CDR3aa: CATKGHTNTGELFF; CDR3nt: TGTGCCACCAAAGGGCACACCAACACCGGGGAGCTGTTTTTT
d_gene: -; v_gene: TRBV6-5; j_gene: TRBJ2-7; abundance: hyperexpanded; CDR3aa: CASTDRSPYEQYF; CDR3nt: TGTGCCAGCACCGATCGTTCACCCTACGAGCAGTACTTC
d_gene: -; v_gene: TRBV11-1; j_gene: TRBJ1-5; abundance: -; CDR3aa: CASSLLLGQPQHF; CDR3nt: TGTGCCAGCAGCTTGTTACTTGGGCAGCCCCAGCATTTT
d_gene: -; v_gene: TRBV24-1; j_gene: TRBJ2-1; abundance: -; CDR3aa: CATSDNGGNEQFF; CDR3nt: TGTGCCACCAGTGATAATGGGGGGAATGAGCAGTTCTTC
d_gene: -; v_gene: TRBV5-1; j_gene: TRBJ2-1; abundance: -; CDR3aa: CASSPRVDRYNEQFF; CDR3nt: TGCGCCAGCAGCCCCAGGGTTGATCGCTACAATGAGCAGTTCTTC